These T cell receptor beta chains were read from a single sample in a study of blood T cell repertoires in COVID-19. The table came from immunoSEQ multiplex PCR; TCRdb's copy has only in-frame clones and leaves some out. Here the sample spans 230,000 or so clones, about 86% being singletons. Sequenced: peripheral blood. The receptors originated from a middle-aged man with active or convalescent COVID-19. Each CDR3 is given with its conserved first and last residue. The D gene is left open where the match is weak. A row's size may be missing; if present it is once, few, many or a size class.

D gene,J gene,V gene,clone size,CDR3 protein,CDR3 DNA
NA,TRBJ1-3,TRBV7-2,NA,CATQDTGRGNTIYF,TGTGCCACCCAGGACACCGGGAGAGGAAACACCATATATTTT
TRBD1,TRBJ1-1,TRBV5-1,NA,CASSSGQENTEAFF,TGCGCCAGCAGCTCCGGACAGGAGAACACTGAAGCTTTCTTT
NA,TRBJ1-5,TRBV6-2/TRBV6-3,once,CASSSLPDQPQHF,TGTGCCAGCAGTTCGCTCCCGGATCAGCCCCAGCATTTT
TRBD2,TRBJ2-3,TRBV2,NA,CASRGAGTFTDTQYF,TGTGCCAGCAGGGGAGCGGGGACCTTTACAGATACGCAGTATTTT
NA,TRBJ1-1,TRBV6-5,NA,CASSYSSFGQLEAFF,TGTGCCAGCAGTTACTCCTCATTCGGACAGCTTGAAGCTTTCTTT
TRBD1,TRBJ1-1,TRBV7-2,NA,CASSLAAWRGRDTEAFF,TGTGCCAGCAGCTTAGCGGCGTGGAGGGGGCGCGATACTGAAGCTTTCTTT
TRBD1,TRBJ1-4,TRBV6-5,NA,CASILDRGGNEKLFF,TGTGCCAGCATCCTAGACAGGGGTGGTAATGAAAAACTGTTTTTT
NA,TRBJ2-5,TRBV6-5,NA,CASSPGTIGETQYF,TGTGCCAGCAGTCCGGGAACCATCGGGGAGACCCAGTACTTC
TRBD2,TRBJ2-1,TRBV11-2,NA,CASSFRLAGGGNEQFF,TGTGCCAGCAGCTTTCGACTAGCGGGGGGAGGGAATGAGCAGTTCTTC
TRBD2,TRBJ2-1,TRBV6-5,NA,CASSLNGGGSYNEQFF,TGTGCCAGCAGTTTAAATGGGGGGGGATCCTACAATGAGCAGTTCTTC
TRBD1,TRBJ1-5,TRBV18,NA,CASSTGTEHQPQHF,TGTGCCAGCTCTACCGGGACAGAACATCAGCCCCAGCATTTT
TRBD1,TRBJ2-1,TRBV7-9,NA,CASSSDRGLRSYNEQFF,TGTGCCAGCAGCTCGGACAGGGGGCTACGGTCCTACAATGAGCAGTTCTTC
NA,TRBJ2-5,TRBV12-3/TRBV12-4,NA,CASSTWETQYF,TGTGCCAGCAGTACATGGGAGACCCAGTACTTC
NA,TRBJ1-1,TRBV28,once,CASSLTVGNTEAFF,TGTGCCAGCAGTTTAACGGTTGGGAACACTGAAGCTTTCTTT
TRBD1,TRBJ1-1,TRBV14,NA,CASSTNRGLNTEAFF,TGTGCCAGCAGCACAAACAGGGGCCTAAACACTGAAGCTTTCTTT
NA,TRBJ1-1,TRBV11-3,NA,CASSLRPGNEAFF,TGTGCCAGCAGCTTAAGGCCGGGGAACGAAGCTTTCTTT
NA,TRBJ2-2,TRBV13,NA,CASVKKQGAGELFF,TGTGCCAGCGTCAAAAAACAGGGTGCCGGGGAGCTGTTTTTT
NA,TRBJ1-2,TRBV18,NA,CASSPPGGGYTF,TGTGCCAGCTCACCACCCGGAGGTGGCTACACCTTC
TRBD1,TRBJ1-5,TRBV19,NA,CASSTPQGLGLGQPQHF,TGTGCCAGTAGTACTCCACAGGGGCTTGGTTTAGGTCAGCCCCAGCATTTT
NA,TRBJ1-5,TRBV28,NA,CASSFRGDQPQHF,TGTGCCAGCAGTTTCAGGGGAGATCAGCCCCAGCATTTT
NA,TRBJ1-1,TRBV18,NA,CASSPIPGSNTEAFF,TGTGCCAGCTCACCTATTCCAGGGTCGAACACTGAAGCTTTCTTT
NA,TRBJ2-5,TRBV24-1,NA,CATSDFGRYSQETQYF,TGTGCCACCAGTGATTTCGGTCGGTACAGCCAAGAGACCCAGTACTTC
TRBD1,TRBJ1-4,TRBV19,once,CASSIGTGGAEKLFF,TGTGCCAGTAGTATAGGTACAGGGGGTGCTGAAAAACTGTTTTTT
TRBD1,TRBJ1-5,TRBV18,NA,CASSPRNGQGKQPQHF,TGTGCCAGCTCACCAAGGAACGGACAGGGTAAGCAGCCCCAGCATTTT
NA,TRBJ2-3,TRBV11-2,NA,CASSPGVGVVTQYF,TGTGCCAGCAGCCCGGGGGTTGGGGTTGTTACGCAGTATTTT
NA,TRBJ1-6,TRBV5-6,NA,CASSLGGGDSPLHF,TGTGCCAGCAGCTTGGGTGGGGGCGATTCACCCCTCCACTTT
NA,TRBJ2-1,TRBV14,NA,CASSPRVGANNEQFF,TGTGCCAGCAGCCCCAGGGTGGGGGCAAACAATGAGCAGTTCTTC
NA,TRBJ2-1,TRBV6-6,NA,CASSPGGNQFF,TGTGCCAGCAGTCCTGGGGGCAATCAGTTCTTC
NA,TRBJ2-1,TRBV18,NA,CASSINRDNEQFF,TGTGCCAGCTCCATAAACAGGGACAATGAGCAGTTCTTC
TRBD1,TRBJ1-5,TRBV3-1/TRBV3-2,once,CASSLTGTGGNQPQHF,TGTGCCAGCAGCCTAACCGGGACAGGAGGCAATCAGCCCCAGCATTTT
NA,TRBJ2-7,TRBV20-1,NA,CSARSQGEQYF,TGCAGTGCTAGATCCCAGGGCGAGCAGTACTTC